This record concerns one T cell receptor beta chain sequence. Germline V CDR1 and CDR2: MNHNY, SVGAGI (reference sequence). There are 12 residues in the CDR3. Trimming removed 7 bases at V and 3 bases at J, with 7 bases between. The data belong to a study of cytomegalovirus exposure and HLA in healthy donors. Only in-frame clones appear in the TCRdb table, and some are missing; sequencing was by immunoSEQ multiplex PCR. The repertoire includes about 78,000 clones, 90% to 97% of them detected once, and approximately 1.5% sits in the top ten. This sequence was found in a man aged 18 to 29 in good health and CMV-seropositive. Sequencing was carried out using PBMCs. This chain links TRBV6-6 with TRBJ2-1; D call uncertain. The CDR3 nucleotides read TGTGCCAGCACCCCGGGCTACAATGAGCAGTTCTTC. Protein product: CASTPGYNEQFF.